This TCR beta chain comes out of a study of cytomegalovirus exposure and HLA in healthy donors. Nominally healthy donors provided the samples, though records likely missed some immune exposures. Turning to this clone: The antigen remains unidentified.

PCR was performed using 60 Vbeta and 13 Jbeta primers. Produced via immunoSEQ multiplex PCR; TCRdb's table is partial and in-frame only. The sample records about 150,000 clones, around 75% being singletons. Regarding the study as a whole: Later analysis indicated greater clonal expansion among HLA-associated TCR beta chains than among equally common other chains. Investigators reported some 150 TCR beta chains as tied to cytomegalovirus.

CDR1 and CDR2 (germline): SGHRS, YFSETQ. The CDR3 has 14 amino acids. V shed 3 bases, J shed 7 bases, and the junction held 6 bases outside the gene matches. Sequencing used PBMCs. This sequence originates from a man aged 18-30 years in good health and CMV-seropositive. The chain is built from TRBV5-1 and TRBJ2-5; 10 bases line up with TRBD1. CDR3 nucleotides: TGCGCCAGCAGCTCGACAGGGGGCGAGTTGACCCAGTACTTC. Translated, it gives CASSSTGGELTQYF.